A single sample is the source of the 5 T cell receptor beta chains below, sequenced in a study of T-cell memory formation after mild COVID-19. From the 5' RACE reads, TCRdb called clonotypes with MiXCR, one entry per CDR3 protein. Among about 270,000 distinct CDR3 sequences, 15% to 20% were seen once, and the ten largest hold 20% to 25%. The specimen was PBMCs or a T cell subset sorted from them (not recorded which). All receptors derive from a man younger than 35 who had mild COVID-19 (a few samples of this study predate the infection). Cell type and time point are not known.

The table lists this clonotype with a few counts. V usage is TRBV12-3 or TRBV12-4 and J usage is TRBJ1-1; no reliable D call. This CDR3 is built from 13 residues. V was trimmed by 6 bases and J by 4 bases, leaving 12 bases between them. As DNA, the CDR3 is TGTGCCAGCAGCCGTGGGTGGGGCACTGAAGCTTTCTTT. This translates into CASSRGWGTEAFF.

This clonotype was seen only a few times. This chain uses TRBV6-5 with TRBJ1-3; TRBD1 matches at 8 bases. The ends lost 6 bases at V and 2 bases at J; junction bases unmatched: 6. CDR1 MNHEY and CDR2 SVGAGI come from the germline V gene. This CDR3 comprises 15 residues. The CDR3 bases are TGTGCCAGCAGCATGGACAGGGCGGCTGGAAACACCATATATTTT. Its protein is CASSMDRAAGNTIYF.

The V gene is TRBV6-7, the J gene TRBJ2-7; 10 bases fit TRBD2. TRBV6-7 is an ORF for which the function is uncertain. The CDR3 runs 17 residues. With 5 bases clipped from V and 5 bases from J, the junction kept 15 bases outside the gene matches. CDR3 residues: CASSTTSGVDGSHEQYF. DNA for the CDR3: TGTGCCAGCAGTACCACTAGCGGGGTGGACGGTAGCCACGAGCAGTACTTC.

The rearrangement links TRBV12-3 or TRBV12-4 to TRBJ2-7, with D uncertain. There are 14 residues in the CDR3. Trimming stripped 5 bases from V and 0 bases from J, with 11 bases between. The CDR3 nucleotides are TGTGCCAGCAGTCCCCGTGGCATCTCCTACGAGCAGTACTTC. This sequence encodes CASSPRGISYEQYF.

This clonotype was picked up a small number of times. The rearrangement joins TRBV6-5 to TRBJ1-1; D is unclear. The CDR3 contains 14 residues. CDR1 and CDR2 from the germline V gene are MNHEY and SVGAGI. V was cut by 4 bases and J by 1 base, with 10 bases left in between. This CDR3 is CASSSRGSNTEAFF. Here the CDR3 DNA reads TGTGCCAGCAGTTCCCGGGGTTCGAACACTGAAGCTTTCTTT.